The 6 T cell receptor beta chains listed next were all sequenced from one sample in a study of vaccination and CD4 T cells after COVID-19. Treatment of the sample: approximately 9-day PBMC culture with coronavirus spike peptide pools or control peptides (ViraFEST assay). What these receptors recognize is not known. Cultured CD4+ T-cell DNA underwent Oncomine TCR Beta short-read sequencing. Using its own MiXCR run on the PCR reads, TCRdb lists one record per CDR3 protein. The table lists under 25,000 distinct CDR3 sequences, 47% of them singletons. Input material: cultured CD4+ T cells from blood. The receptors derive from a human donor with COVID-19.

CDR3 DNA sequence: TGTGCCATCAGTGACCCCGGGACCGCGAACACTGAAGCTTTCTTT. This gives the protein CAISDPGTANTEAFF. The chain recombines TRBV10-3 with TRBJ1-1; D is possibly TRBD1 (5 bases). Per the germline V gene, CDR1 is ENHRY and CDR2 is SYGVKD. The CDR3 is 15 amino acids. The ends were cut back, 3 bases at V and 1 base at J, with 12 bases in the middle.

The chain couples TRBV4-1 to TRBJ2-2; D might be TRBD2 (5 bases). Germline CDR1 reads MGHRA; CDR2 reads YSYEKL. V was trimmed by 4 bases and J by 7 bases, leaving 13 bases between them. CDR3 length equals 14 residues. CDR3 sequence (DNA): TGCGCCAGCAGCCGAGAAATAGCGTACGGGGAGCTGTTTTTT. It is translated as CASSREIAYGELFF.

The V gene is TRBV19, the J gene TRBJ1-2, with 7 bases lining up with TRBD1. Germline values: CDR1 LNHDA, CDR2 SQIVND (reference sequence). V was clipped by 6 bases and J by 2 bases; unmatched bases: 6. This CDR3 region has 14 residues. For the CDR3, the DNA is TGTGCCAGTAGCATAATACAGGGGAACTATGGCTACACCTTC. Translating gives CASSIIQGNYGYTF.

V gene TRBV20-1 combines with J gene TRBJ2-3, with 8 bases fitting TRBD2. The junction had 6 bases not matched to a gene; V was cut back by 1 base and J by 6 bases. The CDR3 length is 14 residues. CDR1 DFQATT and CDR2 SNEGSKA come from the germline V gene (reference sequence). The CDR3 loop is CSARGGTSADTQYF. The CDR3 nucleotides read TGCAGTGCTAGAGGCGGGACTAGTGCGGATACGCAGTATTTT.

CDR3: CASSYAGVNYGYTF. The CDR3 DNA follows: TGTGCCAGCAGTTACGCAGGCGTCAACTATGGCTACACCTTC. The V and J genes are TRBV6-5 and TRBJ1-2; D unresolved. Germline assignment: CDR1 MNHEY and CDR2 SVGAGI. V was cut by 2 bases and J by 2 bases, with 9 bases left in between. The CDR3 extends over 14 amino acids.

This sequence joins TRBV20-1 and TRBJ2-3; TRBD2 matches 8 bases. The V and J ends lost 6 bases and 3 bases, in that order; junction bases with no gene match: 5. The CDR3 runs 13 residues. Germline V gene sequence: CDR1 DFQATT, CDR2 SNEGSKA (reference sequence). The CDR3 DNA follows: TGCAGTGCCCGGACTAGCTGGACAGATACGCAGTATTTT. As protein: CSARTSWTDTQYF.